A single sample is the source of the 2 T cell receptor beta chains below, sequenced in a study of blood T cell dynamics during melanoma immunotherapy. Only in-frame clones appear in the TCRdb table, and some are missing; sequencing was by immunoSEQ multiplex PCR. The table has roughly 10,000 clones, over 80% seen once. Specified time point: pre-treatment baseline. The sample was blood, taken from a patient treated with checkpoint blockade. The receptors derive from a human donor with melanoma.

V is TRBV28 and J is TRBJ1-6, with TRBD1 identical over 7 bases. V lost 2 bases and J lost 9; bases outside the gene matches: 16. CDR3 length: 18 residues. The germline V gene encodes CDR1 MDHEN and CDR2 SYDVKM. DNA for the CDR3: TGTGCCAGCAGTTTAAGGGGGCCCGGGACATCAGGCGGTTCACCCCTCCACTTT. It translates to CASSLRGPGTSGGSPLHF.

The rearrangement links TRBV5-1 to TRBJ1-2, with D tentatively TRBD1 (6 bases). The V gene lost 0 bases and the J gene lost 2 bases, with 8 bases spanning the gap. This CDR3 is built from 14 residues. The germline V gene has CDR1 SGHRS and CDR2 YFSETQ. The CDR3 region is CASSLGDKNYGYTF. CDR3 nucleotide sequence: TGCGCCAGCAGCTTGGGGGACAAGAACTATGGCTACACCTTC.